This TCR beta chain came from a study of neoadjuvant nivolumab and ipilimumab in lung cancer. Study-level findings and limits: Resected-tumor TCR richness correlated positively with pretherapy blood richness. Only two of four nivolumab-treated tumors gained richness and clonality by surgery.

As for this clone: Its matching antigen is unknown.

The germline gives CDR1 SEHNR, CDR2 FQNEAQ (reference sequence). There are 13 residues in the CDR3. Trimming removed 5 bases from V and 4 bases from J, with 11 bases in between. Generated by immunoSEQ multiplex PCR, the TCRdb table keeps only in-frame clones and is missing some. This table has more than 20,000 clones, around 83% appearing once. The specimen was tumor tissue, collected after neoadjuvant nivolumab, alone or with ipilimumab, at or shortly before surgery. The chain employs TRBV7-9 and TRBJ1-2; no definite D call. This clonotype was obtained from an adult with non-small cell lung cancer. The DNA for the CDR3 is TGTGCCAGCAGCCCCGATAACCTCTATGGCTACACCTTC. It translates to CASSPDNLYGYTF.